These T cell receptor beta chains were read from a single sample in a study of cytomegalovirus exposure and HLA in healthy donors. Generated by immunoSEQ multiplex PCR, the TCRdb table keeps only in-frame clones and is missing some. The table includes around 150,000 clones, approximately 81% detected once. The sample comprised PBMCs. All receptors derive from a woman between 35 and 50 years old in good health and CMV-seropositive. CDR3s include the opening cysteine and the closing phenylalanine or tryptophan. D genes are given only for firm matches. The listing skips clone size in some rows; elsewhere it reads once, few, many or a size class.

CDR3 protein: CASSLADRYLNAEAFF; CDR3 DNA: TGTGCCAGCAGCTTAGCCGACAGATATTTGAACGCTGAAGCTTTCTTT; J gene: TRBJ1-1; D gene: -; V gene: TRBV7-9; clone size: -
CDR3 protein: CASSQGSEVVTDTQYF; CDR3 DNA: TGTGCCAGCAGCCAAGGATCCGAGGTTGTCACAGATACGCAGTATTTT; J gene: TRBJ2-3; D gene: -; V gene: TRBV4-2; clone size: once
CDR3 protein: CAISDWRAEKLFF; CDR3 DNA: TGTGCCATCAGTGACTGGAGGGCTGAAAAACTGTTTTTT; J gene: TRBJ1-4; D gene: -; V gene: TRBV10-3; clone size: -
CDR3 protein: CAWSTGQDLNSPLHF; CDR3 DNA: TGTGCCTGGAGTACCGGACAGGATTTAAATTCACCCCTCCACTTT; J gene: TRBJ1-6; D gene: TRBD1; V gene: TRBV30; clone size: once
CDR3 protein: CASSPDRGRLAEAFF; CDR3 DNA: TGTGCCAGCAGCCCAGACAGGGGGCGGCTCGCTGAAGCTTTCTTT; J gene: TRBJ1-1; D gene: TRBD1; V gene: TRBV5-4; clone size: -
CDR3 protein: CATTLTKGAGGYTF; CDR3 DNA: TGTGCCACCACTTTAACAAAGGGGGCCGGTGGCTACACCTTC; J gene: TRBJ1-2; D gene: TRBD1; V gene: TRBV2; clone size: -
CDR3 protein: CASKRGGTARGTGANVLTF; CDR3 DNA: TGCGCCAGCAAGCGAGGAGGCACGGCCCGAGGTACTGGGGCCAACGTCCTGACTTTC; J gene: TRBJ2-6; D gene: -; V gene: TRBV5-1; clone size: -
CDR3 protein: CASSLGQPETQYF; CDR3 DNA: TGTGCCAGCAGCTTAGGACAGCCGGAGACCCAGTACTTC; J gene: TRBJ2-5; D gene: -; V gene: TRBV11-2; clone size: -
CDR3 protein: CASSRFGTEQFF; CDR3 DNA: TGTGCCAGCAGTCGATTCGGGACAGAGCAGTTCTTC; J gene: TRBJ2-1; D gene: -; V gene: TRBV14; clone size: -
CDR3 protein: CASSRTLSNTEAFF; CDR3 DNA: TGTGCCAGCAGTAGGACATTGAGTAACACTGAAGCTTTCTTT; J gene: TRBJ1-1; D gene: -; V gene: TRBV28; clone size: once
CDR3 protein: CASIGREWRDTQYF; CDR3 DNA: TGTGCCAGCATAGGGCGGGAGTGGCGAGATACGCAGTATTTT; J gene: TRBJ2-3; D gene: TRBD2; V gene: TRBV2; clone size: once
CDR3 protein: CASSSQETQYF; CDR3 DNA: TGTGCCAGCAGCTCTCAAGAGACCCAGTACTTC; J gene: TRBJ2-5; D gene: -; V gene: TRBV11-2; clone size: -
CDR3 protein: CASSADSHYEQYF; CDR3 DNA: TGTGCCAGCAGCGCGGACAGCCACTACGAGCAGTACTTC; J gene: TRBJ2-7; D gene: -; V gene: TRBV9; clone size: -
CDR3 protein: CASSLVGQHEQYF; CDR3 DNA: TGCGCCAGCAGCTTGGTTGGGCAGCACGAGCAGTACTTC; J gene: TRBJ2-7; D gene: -; V gene: TRBV5-1; clone size: -
CDR3 protein: CASSLEDPRADTQYF; CDR3 DNA: TGCGCCAGCAGCTTGGAAGACCCGAGGGCGGATACGCAGTATTTT; J gene: TRBJ2-3; D gene: -; V gene: TRBV5-1; clone size: once
CDR3 protein: CASSSGTSGYNEQFF; CDR3 DNA: TGTGCCAGCAGCTCCGGGACTAGCGGTTACAATGAGCAGTTCTTC; J gene: TRBJ2-1; D gene: TRBD2; V gene: TRBV5-4; clone size: -
CDR3 protein: CASSDTGSRQPQHF; CDR3 DNA: TGTGCCAGCAGTGACACAGGGTCGCGACAGCCCCAGCATTTT; J gene: TRBJ1-5; D gene: -; V gene: TRBV6-1; clone size: -
CDR3 protein: CASSLVANEQFF; CDR3 DNA: TGTGCCAGCAGCTTAGTTGCGAATGAGCAGTTCTTC; J gene: TRBJ2-1; D gene: -; V gene: TRBV11-3; clone size: -
CDR3 protein: CASSDRALATDTQYF; CDR3 DNA: TGCGCCAGCAGCGACCGGGCCCTAGCCACAGATACGCAGTATTTT; J gene: TRBJ2-3; D gene: -; V gene: TRBV5-1; clone size: -
CDR3 protein: CASSGSRDRDGFEKLFF; CDR3 DNA: TGCGCCAGCAGCGGGTCCCGGGACAGGGACGGTTTTGAAAAACTGTTTTTT; J gene: TRBJ1-4; D gene: TRBD1; V gene: TRBV5-1; clone size: -
CDR3 protein: CASSISGTGAPNTEAFF; CDR3 DNA: TGTGCCAGTAGTATTTCGGGAACAGGGGCCCCCAACACTGAAGCTTTCTTT; J gene: TRBJ1-1; D gene: TRBD1; V gene: TRBV19; clone size: -
CDR3 protein: CASSPRTKRTEAFF; CDR3 DNA: TGTGCCAGCAGCCCAAGGACAAAACGGACTGAAGCTTTCTTT; J gene: TRBJ1-1; D gene: -; V gene: TRBV9; clone size: once
CDR3 protein: CASRLVKRGNTDTQYF; CDR3 DNA: TGTGCAAGTCGCTTAGTGAAGCGGGGAAACACAGATACGCAGTATTTT; J gene: TRBJ2-3; D gene: -; V gene: TRBV12-2; clone size: -
CDR3 protein: CASSLRGNGYTF; CDR3 DNA: TGTGCCAGCAGCTTAAGGGGGAATGGCTACACCTTC; J gene: TRBJ1-2; D gene: -; V gene: TRBV7-9; clone size: -